The 19 T cell receptor beta chains given below trace back to one sample, sequenced in a study of T-cell reconstitution after alpha-beta-depleted transplantation in children. Unique molecular identifiers were incorporated during preparation of the TCRbeta library. TCRdb recomputed calls from the PCR reads with MiXCR, one row per CDR3 protein. The sample has 350,000 to 500,000 distinct CDR3 sequences; around 46% are singletons. The input for sequencing was PBMCs, taken before TCRalphabeta/CD19-depleted stem cell transplant. All receptors come from a girl aged 2-10 years with aplastic anemia, due to receive a stem cell transplant.

The rearrangement links TRBV12-3 or TRBV12-4 to TRBJ1-1; D unclear. CDR3 length: 12 amino acids. V lost 6 bases and J 4 bases, leaving 9 bases between the germline ends. The chain's CDR3 is CASSREGTEAFF. CDR3 DNA: TGTGCCAGCAGCCGGGAGGGCACTGAAGCTTTCTTT.

This clonotype was counted many times. The chain joins TRBV5-1 to TRBJ2-3; D gene unclear. CDR3 length: 12 amino acids. V was shortened by 5 bases and J by 4 bases, with 8 bases between the two germline ends. Germline V gene sequence: CDR1 SGHRS, CDR2 YFSETQ. The CDR3 bases are TGCGCCAGCAGGATCGAAGCAGATACGCAGTATTTT. As protein: CASRIEADTQYF.

Ten or more counts support this clonotype. The rearrangement uses TRBV12-3 or TRBV12-4 and TRBJ1-1, with a weak D call TRBD1 (6 bases). The CDR3 runs 14 residues. V shed 2 bases and J shed 1 base, with 8 bases lying between them. CDR3 loop: CASSLRDTNTEAFF. The CDR3 bases are TGTGCCAGCAGTTTAAGGGACACGAACACTGAAGCTTTCTTT.

The CDR3 protein is CSASRDSHAGELFF. The CDR3 DNA sequence: TGCAGTGCTTCCAGAGATAGCCATGCAGGGGAGCTGTTTTTT. The V gene is TRBV20-1, the J gene TRBJ2-2; D unresolved. The CDR3 is 14 residues long. CDR1 and CDR2 from the germline V gene are DFQATT and SNEGSKA (reference sequence). Trimming took off 5 bases at V and 8 bases at J, with 18 bases between the two ends.

The chain uses TRBV27 and TRBJ2-1; 7 bases align to TRBD2. Germline V gene sequence: CDR1 MNHEY, CDR2 SMNVEV (reference sequence). The CDR3 runs 15 residues. V dropped 1 base and J dropped 0; count of bases not matched to a gene: 0. DNA of the CDR3: TGTGCCAGCAGTTTATGGACTAGCTCCTACAATGAGCAGTTCTTC. Protein product: CASSLWTSSYNEQFF.

This clonotype has a handful of counts. V and J are TRBV5-5 and TRBJ2-7; 7 bases line up with TRBD1. The germline V gene has CDR1 SGHKS and CDR2 YYEKEE (reference sequence). V lost 4 bases and J lost 0; bases outside the gene matches: 4. The CDR3 length is 14 residues. The CDR3 region has the DNA TGTGCCAGCAGCCAGACAGGGTTCTCCTACGAGCAGTACTTC. This encodes CASSQTGFSYEQYF.

The J gene is TRBJ2-1, the V gene TRBV6-2 or TRBV6-3, with 9 positions matching TRBD2. This CDR3 comprises 19 residues. V trimming: 8 bases; J trimming: 8 bases; junction bases outside the gene matches: 25. CDR1 and CDR2 (germline): MNHEY, SVGEGT. In DNA form, the CDR3 reads TGTGCCAGCTGTTTTGGTCGGTTGGGGAGCGGGGGGCTCGGGGATGAGCAGTTCTTC. Translated, it gives CASCFGRLGSGGLGDEQFF.

This sequence joins TRBV21-1 and TRBJ2-6. TRBV21-1 is assigned pseudogene status. This CDR3 is built from 17 residues. The CDR3 sequence is CASSEQRRISGANVLTF. The CDR3 DNA follows: TGTGCCAGCAGCGAGCAAAGGAGGATCTCTGGGGCCAACGTCCTGACTTTC.

In this sample, this clonotype turned up many times. The chain is built from TRBV3-1 and TRBJ2-3; 9 nucleotides line up with TRBD2. CDR1 is LGHDT, CDR2 YNNKEL, per germline (reference sequence). The ends lost 4 bases at V and 6 bases at J; junction bases unmatched: 11. The CDR3 consists of 16 residues. CDR3 sequence: CASSPLAGQYQDTQYF. The CDR3 DNA reads TGTGCCAGCAGCCCTCTAGCGGGACAATACCAGGATACGCAGTATTTT.

There are many counts of this clonotype. The CDR3 loop is CAITADPNTEAFF. The CDR3 coding sequence is TGTGCCATTACAGCTGACCCGAACACTGAAGCTTTCTTT. The gene calls are TRBV7-9 and TRBJ1-1; D unclear. Trimming took 10 bases from V and 1 from J, leaving 13 bases between them. The CDR3 length is 13 residues. Germline V lookup: CDR1 SEHNR, CDR2 FQNEAQ (reference sequence).

The V and J genes are TRBV5-1 and TRBJ2-3; TRBD2 matches 11 bases. The CDR3 covers 17 residues. Germline CDR1 SGHRS, CDR2 YFSETQ. The ends lost 1 base at V and 2 bases at J; junction bases unmatched: 6. The CDR3, as DNA: TGCGCCAGCAGCTTGCGCCCTAGCGGGAGGATCACAGATACGCAGTATTTT. Amino acids: CASSLRPSGRITDTQYF.

V is TRBV27 and J is TRBJ2-7; D unresolved. V dropped 4 bases and J dropped 0 bases, with 10 bases sitting between them. The germline CDR1 and CDR2 sequences are MNHEY and SMNVEV (reference sequence). This CDR3 contains 14 residues. The CDR3 loop is CASSYQETSYEQYF. CDR3 in DNA: TGTGCCAGCAGTTACCAGGAGACCTCCTACGAGCAGTACTTC.

In regard to this clonotype: A much larger clone lies one base from this, so it may be a read error. The V call is TRBV7-9, the J call TRBJ2-7, with 13 nucleotides matching TRBD2. There are 16 residues in the CDR3. Germline CDR1 reads SEHNR; CDR2 reads FQNEAQ (reference sequence). The CDR3 is CASSFRTSGSSYEQCF. The CDR3 DNA is TGTGCCAGCAGCTTCCGGACTAGCGGGAGCTCCTACGAGCAGTGCTTC.

This clonotype was counted ten times or more. The genes are TRBV7-9 and TRBJ2-1, with D maybe TRBD2 (5 bases). This CDR3 is 15 amino acids long. The germline gives CDR1 SEHNR, CDR2 FQNEAQ (reference sequence). Trimming stripped 2 bases from V and 9 bases from J, with 17 bases between. The CDR3 nucleotides are TGTGCCAGCAGCTTACGCCTTGAGGGCTTTGGTGAGCAGTTCTTC. Protein: CASSLRLEGFGEQFF.

The chain links TRBV6-5 to TRBJ1-5; D unresolved. V gave up 2 bases and J gave up 0 bases, with 14 bases separating them. Per the germline V gene, CDR1 is MNHEY and CDR2 is SVGAGI. CDR3 length equals 17 residues. The CDR3: CASSYEVVGDSNQPQHF. CDR3 nucleotide sequence: TGTGCCAGCAGTTACGAAGTTGTCGGGGATAGCAATCAGCCCCAGCATTTT.

This chain uses TRBV7-3 with TRBJ2-5; maybe TRBD1 (5 bases). V lost 5 bases, J lost 4 bases, and 11 bases lay in between. Germline CDR1 and CDR2: SGHTA and FQGTGA. The CDR3 extends over 13 amino acids. The CDR3 protein is CASSPAGIETQYF. The CDR3 DNA reads as TGTGCCAGCAGCCCGGCAGGGATAGAGACCCAGTACTTC.

This chain uses TRBV7-3 with TRBJ2-7, with 12 bases fitting TRBD2. V was pared by 3 bases and J by 0 bases, with 9 bases of the junction left unmatched. The CDR3 has 18 residues. Per germline, CDR1 SGHTA and CDR2 FQGTGA. The CDR3 protein is CASSLLAGGPSSSYEQYF. CDR3 coding DNA: TGTGCCAGCAGCTTGCTAGCGGGGGGGCCCTCGAGCTCCTACGAGCAGTACTTC.

The rearrangement links TRBV3-1 to TRBJ1-1; perhaps TRBD1 as D (6 bases). Trimming left V 1 base short and J 10 bases short, with 16 bases between. Germline V gene sequence: CDR1 LGHDT, CDR2 YNNKEL (reference sequence). This CDR3 has 14 residues. CDR3 loop: CASSQGAGVMVAFF. The CDR3 coding sequence is TGTGCCAGCAGCCAAGGGGCAGGGGTGATGGTAGCTTTCTTT.

This clonotype was detected a few times. The V call is TRBV20-1, the J call TRBJ2-3; D remains unclear. Trimming took 5 bases from V and 0 from J, leaving 12 bases between them. The length of the CDR3 is 14 residues. From germline, CDR1 is DFQATT and CDR2 SNEGSKA (reference sequence). Written as DNA, the CDR3 is TGCAGTGCTTACCCGGGCACTAGCACAGATACGCAGTATTTT. Translation: CSAYPGTSTDTQYF.